This T cell receptor beta chain was recovered during a study of blood T cell repertoires in COVID-19. Two negative PCRs, clearance, or symptom resolution were required of recovered Cohort 3 donors. Original processing notes: From reference gene primer amplification, estimates of nucleated cell counts were derived. TCRdb keeps only in-frame clones here, not all; method: immunoSEQ multiplex PCR. V and J calls and clone size are copied from that table; D and trimming were computed from the DNA. The sample consists of roughly 200,000 clones, 85% of them appearing once. Between the trimmed V and J ends, which lost 5 bases and 8 bases, there was a span of 24 bases. Germline-derived CDR1 and CDR2 are SGHTA and FQGNSA. The CDR3 spans 17 residues.

Input material: PBMCs or T cells enriched from blood (not recorded which). This TCR was sampled from a man aged 35-49 years who had recovered from COVID-19. The chain has TRBV7-2 and TRBJ1-4; D remains unclear. For the CDR3, the DNA is TGTGCCAGCAGCCCCCGTAAGATCGGATTCATCGGGGAAAAACTGTTTTTT. Protein product: CASSPRKIGFIGEKLFF.